This record looks at one T cell receptor (beta chain) sequence and its context. What it recognizes is unknown. Per the germline V gene, CDR1 is GTSNPN and CDR2 is SVGIG (reference sequence). J was trimmed by 6 bases and V by 0 bases; bases with no gene match: 7. The CDR3 has 15 residues. The data were taken from a study of memory B cells and T cells in multiple sclerosis. Separate sequencing covered autoproliferating (CFSE-dim) and non-proliferating (CFSE-high) T cells from stimulus-free culture. Pooled replicate wells came from approximately 5x10^7 CFSE-labeled PBMCs cultured less than 8 days without stimulus. The table came from immunoSEQ multiplex PCR; TCRdb's copy has only in-frame clones and leaves some out. The table has some 49,000 clones, approximately 80% seen once.

This sequence was found in a human donor with multiple sclerosis. The V call is TRBV30, the J call TRBJ2-1; 8 bases agree with TRBD2. Source material: PBMCs from blood kept in culture. The CDR3 protein is CAWSVGAGARNEQFF. The CDR3 nucleotides are TGTGCCTGGAGTGTTGGAGCGGGGGCCCGCAATGAGCAGTTCTTC.